These 26 T cell receptor beta chains share one sample of origin, sequenced in a study of regulatory T cells in long-lasting Graves disease. To make TCR beta libraries, researchers used iRepertoire HTBI primers and Arm-PCR of CDR3 regions. In TCRdb, the multiplex PCR reads were re-called with MiXCR into one record per CDR3 protein. The sample holds fewer than 550,000 distinct CDR3 sequences, roughly 16% seen once. Time point specified: newly diagnosed GD, antithyroid drugs for less than 3 months. PBMC-derived RNA was used for the TCR library. This sample also belongs to another study, concerning T cells in Graves' hyperthyroidism and ophthalmopathy.

The specimen was peripheral blood mononuclear cells (PBMCs), collected at new diagnosis, from a patient treated with antithyroid drugs. These receptors were collected from a woman aged 35-65 years with Graves disease.

This chain links TRBV7-2 with TRBJ1-2, with TRBD1 matching 11 bases. Germline V gene data show CDR1 as SGHTA and CDR2 as FQGNSA. The V gene end was trimmed by 5 bases and the J gene end by 7 bases; junction bases not matched to a gene: 9. The CDR3 has 15 residues. The CDR3 region is CASSPWTGGWSGYTF. The CDR3 DNA is TGTGCCAGCAGCCCATGGACAGGGGGCTGGTCTGGCTACACCTTC.

The CDR3 DNA is TGTGCCAGCAGTTACTCGGACAGGGGTCCAGATACGCAGTATTTT. Its protein is CASSYSDRGPDTQYF. The rearrangement uses TRBV6-5 and TRBJ2-3, with TRBD1 identical over 9 bases. The germline V gene encodes CDR1 MNHEY and CDR2 SVGAGI. V lost 0 bases, J lost 4 bases, and 2 bases stayed unmatched. The CDR3 contains 15 residues.

This clonotype was observed at least ten times. The genes are TRBV11-1 and TRBJ2-7, with no clear D. Germline V gene lookup returns CDR1 SGHAT and CDR2 FQDESV (reference sequence). The CDR3 has 14 residues. V was cut by 4 bases and J by 5 bases, with 15 bases left in between. The CDR3 is CASSSPLALDEQYF. CDR3 in DNA: TGTGCCAGCAGCTCCCCACTTGCTTTAGACGAGCAGTACTTC. Drawing the rest from reference TRBV11-1 and TRBJ2-7, the complete variable domain is EAEVAQSPRYKITEKSQAVAFWCDPISGHATLYWYRQILGQGPELLVQFQDESVVDDSQLPKDRFSAERLKGVDSTLKIQPAELGDSAMYLCASSSPLALDEQYFGPGTRLTVT.

This clonotype appeared many times. This chain uses TRBV7-2 with TRBJ2-2; D is possibly TRBD2 (7 bases). Germline-derived CDR1 and CDR2 are SGHTA and FQGNSA. The V end lost 10 bases, the J end lost 5 bases, and 14 bases lay between the germline ends. This CDR3 comprises 13 residues. CDR3 sequence (DNA): TGTGCCATCAGGCGGGGGCTGACCGGGGAGCTGTTTTTT. Its translation: CAIRRGLTGELFF.

This clonotype appeared many times. The chain links TRBV5-1 to TRBJ1-1, with a weak D call TRBD1 (5 bases). The CDR3 extends over 15 amino acids. Deletions cut 2 bases from V and 3 bases from J, with 14 bases between. CDR1 SGHRS and CDR2 YFSETQ come from the germline V gene. The CDR3 nucleotides are TGCGCCAGCAGCTTAATTCCAGGGCTGGACACTGAAGCTTTCTTT. Translation gives CASSLIPGLDTEAFF.

V is TRBV20-1 and J is TRBJ1-1; D is unclear. The V end lost 1 base, the J end lost 1 base, and 7 bases lay between the germline ends. Per the germline V gene, CDR1 is DFQATT and CDR2 is SNEGSKA (reference sequence). This CDR3 spans 13 amino acids. CDR3 protein: CSARVSENTEAFF. The CDR3, as DNA: TGCAGTGCTAGAGTAAGTGAGAACACTGAAGCTTTCTTT.

This clonotype was recorded many times. This chain joins TRBV7-3 and TRBJ2-7; weak D call: TRBD1 (6 bases). V dropped 7 bases and J dropped 5 bases, with 15 bases sitting between them. This CDR3 has 13 residues. Germline V CDR1 and CDR2: SGHTA, FQGTGA. CDR3 bases: TGTGCCAGCACTTCCACAGGGATCAACGAGCAGTACTTC. Protein product: CASTSTGINEQYF.

Remarks on this clonotype: A much larger clone is a single base away; this may be a read error. The chain uses TRBV27 and TRBJ2-1, with TRBD1 identical over 7 bases. This CDR3 spans 20 amino acids. V lost 8 bases, J lost 5 bases, and 27 bases stayed unmatched. Per germline, CDR1 MNHEY and CDR2 SMNVEV (reference sequence). The CDR3 nucleotides read TGTGCCAGCGCCCTACTCGCCCTCCCGGGACAGTTGAGTCAAAACAATGAGCAGTTCTTC. It encodes CASALLALPGQLSQNNEQFF.

The chain is built from TRBV20-1 and TRBJ2-2; tentative D call: TRBD2 (5 bases). CDR1 and CDR2 from the germline V gene are DFQATT and SNEGSKA (reference sequence). Trimming removed 3 bases at V and 5 bases at J, with 10 bases between. CDR3 length: 13 amino acids. CDR3 in DNA: TGCAGTGCTAGCCGGGGTCAGACCGGGGAGCTGTTTTTT. This codes for CSASRGQTGELFF.

A word on this clonotype: Just one base apart from a much larger clone, this may be a read error. The rearrangement uses TRBV7-9 and TRBJ2-3; 11 bases fit TRBD2. With 6 bases clipped from V and 12 bases from J, the junction kept 17 bases outside the gene matches. Per the germline V gene, CDR1 is SEHNR and CDR2 is FQNEAQ (reference sequence). The CDR3 has 16 amino acids. Here the CDR3 reads CASRLISPLAGGRQYF. Here the CDR3 DNA reads TGTGCCAGCAGATTAATCTCCCCTTTAGCGGGGGGGCGACAGTATTTT. The full variable domain, completed using reference TRBV7-9 and TRBJ2-3, is DTGVSQNPRHKITKRGQNVTFRCDPISEHNRLYWYRQTLGQGPEFLTYFQNEAQLEKSRLLSDRFSAERPKGSFSTLEIQRTEQGDSAMYLCASRLISPLAGGRQYFGPGTRLTVL.

There are a few counts of this clonotype. This may be a read error: a much more frequent sequence differs by one nucleotide. The chain recombines TRBV6-2 or TRBV6-3 with TRBJ2-7; 9 nucleotides match TRBD2. V shed 6 bases, J shed 6 bases, and the junction held 15 bases outside the gene matches. The CDR3 has 16 residues. The germline V gene encodes CDR1 MNHEY and CDR2 SVGEGT. The DNA for the CDR3 is TGTGCCAGCAGATGGGGGAGAGGAGCGGGGGGCTGCGAGCAGTACTTC. It specifies CASRWGRGAGGCEQYF.

This clonotype was picked up many times. This sequence joins TRBV18 and TRBJ1-1, with D tentatively TRBD1 (6 bases). The CDR3 runs to 14 residues. Trimming took off 6 bases at V and 5 bases at J, with 16 bases between the two ends. CDR1 is KGHSH and CDR2 is LQKENI in the germline V gene. CDR3 nucleotide sequence: TGTGCCAGCTCTCAACAGGGAGGGGGGACTGAAGCTTTCTTT. Residues: CASSQQGGGTEAFF. The complete variable domain, with remaining parts taken from reference TRBV18 and TRBJ1-1, reads NAGVMQNPRHLVRRRGQEARLRCSPMKGHSHVYWYRQLPEEGLKFMVYLQKENIIDESGMPKERFSAEFPKEGPSILRIQQVVRGDSAAYFCASSQQGGGTEAFFGQGTRLTVV.

Here the CDR3 DNA reads TGCGCCAGCAGCCTGGGCGGGGGGGAGGAGTACTTC. This sequence encodes CASSLGGGEEYF. V is TRBV4-1 and J is TRBJ2-7, with 9 positions matching TRBD2. This CDR3 contains 12 residues. The germline V gene has CDR1 MGHRA and CDR2 YSYEKL. The V and J ends lost 4 bases and 11 bases, in that order; junction bases with no gene match: 6.

The sample holds a few counts of this clonotype. This chain connects TRBV20-1 to TRBJ1-1, with unresolved D. Germline loops: CDR1 DFQATT, CDR2 SNEGSKA (reference sequence). The length of the CDR3 is 15 residues. Trimming removed 0 bases at V and 2 bases at J, with 13 bases between. The CDR3 sequence: CSARDFSGRNTEAFF. The CDR3 region has the DNA TGCAGTGCTAGAGACTTTTCAGGTCGAAACACTGAAGCTTTCTTT.

This clonotype was seen ten or more times. The V and J genes are TRBV2 and TRBJ1-6; no definite D call. In germline, CDR1 is SNHLY, CDR2 FYNNEI. The CDR3 extends over 13 amino acids. V gave up 6 bases and J gave up 16 bases, with 19 bases separating them. This chain's CDR3 is CASREPGPAVLHF. CDR3 sequence (DNA): TGTGCCAGCAGGGAACCCGGACCGGCCGTTCTCCACTTT.

Ten or more counts support this clonotype. This chain joins TRBV20-1 and TRBJ2-3; 13 positions agree with TRBD2. Unmatched junction bases numbered 7, after V lost 5 bases and J lost 2 bases. The CDR3 extends over 16 amino acids. Germline CDR1 DFQATT, CDR2 SNEGSKA (reference sequence). The CDR3 region is CSAPGTSGAPTDTQYF. As DNA, the CDR3 is TGCAGTGCTCCGGGGACTAGCGGGGCACCCACAGATACGCAGTATTTT.

In its sample, this clonotype was seen a few times. The chain is built from TRBV19 and TRBJ1-1, with a possible D match to TRBD1 (5 bases). Germline V gene sequence: CDR1 LNHDA, CDR2 SQIVND (reference sequence). The CDR3 consists of 16 residues. With 4 bases removed from V and 4 bases from J, the gap between germline ends came to 19 bases. CDR3 in DNA: TGTGCCAGTAGTAAGAACCGGGGTGCCGGGGGCACTGAAGCTTTCTTT. Its translation: CASSKNRGAGGTEAFF.

This clonotype appeared many times. The chain couples TRBV3-1 to TRBJ1-1; tentatively, D is TRBD1 (5 bases). V lost 3 bases and J 1 base, leaving 12 bases between the germline ends. The CDR3 spans 15 residues. Germline V lookup: CDR1 LGHDT, CDR2 YNNKEL (reference sequence). This CDR3 is CASSHPAGGNTEAFF. The CDR3 coding sequence is TGTGCCAGCAGCCACCCCGCGGGGGGGAACACTGAAGCTTTCTTT.

This clonotype showed up many times. The chain uses TRBV12-3 or TRBV12-4 and TRBJ2-5, with 7 bases fitting TRBD2. CDR3 length: 12 amino acids. Trimming removed 7 bases from V and 5 bases from J; junction bases left unmatched: 4. Here the CDR3 reads CASTRGVETQYF. The CDR3 coding sequence is TGTGCCAGCACACGGGGGGTGGAGACCCAGTACTTC.

About this clonotype itself: This may be a read error, as it is one base from a much larger clone. V and J are TRBV6-1 and TRBJ2-5; 10 bases are a match to TRBD2. The CDR3 consists of 13 residues. CDR1 and CDR2 from the germline V gene are MNHNS and SASEGT. CDR3 DNA: TGTGCCAGCGCCCCCACTAGCGGGGAGATCCAGTACTTC. This sequence encodes CASAPTSGEIQYF.

This clonotype came up many times. This chain joins TRBV11-2 and TRBJ2-1, with a tentative D call TRBD1 (5 bases). Germline V gene lookup returns CDR1 SGHAT and CDR2 FQNNGV. The CDR3 runs 17 residues. V lost 4 bases, J lost 7 bases, and 23 bases lay in between. CDR3 in DNA: TGTGCCAGCAGCTCTTATCCGACGGCAGGGCGAGAAAATGAGCAGTTCTTC. Its protein product is CASSSYPTAGRENEQFF. The variable domain in full, with the rest retrieved from reference TRBV11-2 and TRBJ2-1, is EAGVAQSPRYKIIEKRQSVAFWCNPISGHATLYWYQQILGQGPKLLIQFQNNGVVDDSQLPKDRFSAERLKGVDSTLKIQPAKLEDSAVYLCASSSYPTAGRENEQFFGPGTRLTVL.

In its sample, this clonotype was seen many times. J is TRBJ1-5 and V is TRBV15; no firm D call. Germline V lookup: CDR1 LNHNV, CDR2 YYDKDF (reference sequence). V shed 5 bases and J shed 0 bases, with 11 bases lying between them. CDR3 length equals 15 residues. CDR3 sequence: CATSPLGYSNQPQHF. Written as DNA, the CDR3 is TGTGCCACCAGCCCTTTGGGGTATAGCAATCAGCCCCAGCATTTT.

The chain carries TRBV20-1 and TRBJ1-1; no clear D gene. CDR1 is DFQATT, CDR2 SNEGSKA, per germline (reference sequence). This CDR3 has 13 amino acids. Trimming cost V 1 base and J 1 base, with 7 bases left between them. This CDR3 is CSARGFSNTEAFF. In DNA form, the CDR3 reads TGCAGTGCTAGAGGGTTCTCGAACACTGAAGCTTTCTTT.

This clonotype was observed a handful of times. The chain uses TRBV6-6 and TRBJ1-4, with D tentatively TRBD1 (5 bases). V lost 0 bases and J lost 8, with 16 bases in between. The CDR3 consists of 16 residues. CDR1 and CDR2 from the germline V gene are MNHNY and SVGAGI (reference sequence). CDR3 DNA: TGTGCCAGCAGTTACTCGACCCCAGGGAAGGGGGAAAAACTGTTTTTT. Residues: CASSYSTPGKGEKLFF.

This clonotype was found many times. The chain joins TRBV28 to TRBJ1-2, with D perhaps TRBD1 (5 bases). The ends were cut back, 5 bases at V and 4 bases at J, with 11 bases in the middle. The germline V gene has CDR1 MDHEN and CDR2 SYDVKM. The CDR3 length is 13 residues. In nucleotides, the CDR3 is TGTGCCAGCAGTCCGGGAGGGACCTATGGCTACACCTTC. It encodes CASSPGGTYGYTF.

This sequence joins TRBV5-1 and TRBJ2-5; the D gene is possibly TRBD1 (6 bases). The CDR3 runs 14 residues. V was clipped by 4 bases and J by 5 bases, with 15 bases between them. Germline-derived CDR1 and CDR2 are SGHRS and YFSETQ. The CDR3 protein is CASSDVLGGETQYF. The DNA for the CDR3 is TGCGCCAGCAGCGATGTGTTAGGGGGTGAGACCCAGTACTTC.